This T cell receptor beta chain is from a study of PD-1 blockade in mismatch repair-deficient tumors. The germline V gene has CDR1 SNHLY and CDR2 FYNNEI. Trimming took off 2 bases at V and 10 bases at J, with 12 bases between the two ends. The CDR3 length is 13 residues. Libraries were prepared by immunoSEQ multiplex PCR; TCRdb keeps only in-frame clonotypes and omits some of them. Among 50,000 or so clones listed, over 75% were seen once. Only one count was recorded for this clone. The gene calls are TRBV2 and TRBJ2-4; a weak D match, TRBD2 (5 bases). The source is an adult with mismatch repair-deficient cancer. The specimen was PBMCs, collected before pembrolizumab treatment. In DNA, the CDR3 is TGTGCCAGCAGTGAAAGTTCTGAGGGTATTCAGTACTTC. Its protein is CASSESSEGIQYF. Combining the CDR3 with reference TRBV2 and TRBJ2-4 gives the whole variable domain EPEVTQTPSHQVTQMGQEVILRCVPISNHLYFYWYRQILGQKVEFLVSFYNNEISEKSEIFDDQFSVERPDGSNFTLKIRSTKLEDSAMYFCASSESSEGIQYFGAGTRLSVL.